This entry describes one TCR beta chain. Its target is unknown. CDR1 MNHEY and CDR2 SMNVEV come from the germline V gene (reference sequence). J was trimmed by 4 bases and V by 5 bases; bases with no gene match: 8. The CDR3 extends over 15 amino acids. This sample was taken from a study of cytomegalovirus exposure and HLA in healthy donors. The study, taken as a whole, reports: Compared with the roughly 670-donor mean, an Asian-associated ancestry cluster reportedly had fewer N-insertions, according to a later analysis.

Primers: 60 Vbeta forward and 13 Jbeta reverse. Sequencing was performed with immunoSEQ multiplex PCR; in TCRdb, only in-frame clones are kept and a portion is missing. The repertoire holds 100,000 to 150,000 clones, with under 80% as singletons. The sample taken for sequencing was PBMCs. The genes are TRBV27 and TRBJ2-5; 9 nucleotides agree with TRBD1. This clonotype originated in a man between 35 and 55 years old in good health and CMV-seropositive. CDR3 in amino acids: CASSGYRGLGETQYF. DNA for the CDR3: TGTGCCAGCAGTGGATACAGGGGGCTGGGAGAGACCCAGTACTTC.